The rows below give T cell receptor beta chains drawn from one sample of a study of blood T cell repertoires in COVID-19. Using immunoSEQ multiplex PCR, the repertoire was profiled, and TCRdb retains in-frame clones only, with some absent. Of some 200,000 clones in the sample, about 91% were seen once. The sample taken for sequencing was peripheral blood. The source is a woman aged 40 to 50 with acute or convalescent COVID-19. Both conserved end residues are part of each CDR3. A D gene is named only where the DNA matches it firmly. The listing skips clone size in some rows; elsewhere it reads once, few, many or a size class.

d_gene,abundance,v_gene,j_gene,CDR3nt,CDR3aa
.,once,TRBV12-3/TRBV12-4,TRBJ2-5,TGTGCCAGCAGCAGGGGGGCAGTGGAGACCCAGTACTTC,CASSRGAVETQYF
TRBD2,.,TRBV9,TRBJ2-3,TGTGCCAGCGGGAGCTCTAGCGGGCCAACCCCAGATACGCAGTATTTT,CASGSSSGPTPDTQYF
.,once,TRBV9,TRBJ1-5,TGTGCCAGCACCGTGGGGTGGGGGGGACCCAGCAATCAGCCCCAGCATTTT,CASTVGWGGPSNQPQHF
TRBD1,once,TRBV24-1,TRBJ2-5,TGTGCCACCAGTGACCCAAGCCACAGGGGGCTAGAGACCCAGTACTTC,CATSDPSHRGLETQYF
.,.,TRBV18,TRBJ1-5,TGTGCCAGCTCAACTCAGGGTAAGCCCCAGCATTTT,CASSTQGKPQHF
.,.,TRBV24-1,TRBJ1-5,TGTGCCACCAGTGGGCCAGGGTCGTCGTTGCCCCAGCATTTT,CATSGPGSSLPQHF
.,.,TRBV14,TRBJ2-2,TGTGCCAGCAGCCAAGATCAAGGGGTCACCGGGGAGCTGTTTTTT,CASSQDQGVTGELFF
TRBD1,.,TRBV19,TRBJ1-2,TGTGCCAGTAGTCCCCCCCGACAGGGGGCTGGCTACACCTTC,CASSPPRQGAGYTF
TRBD2,.,TRBV2,TRBJ2-3,TGTGCCAGCGTCCTAGCGGGGGGTCAGGATACGCAGTATTTT,CASVLAGGQDTQYF
TRBD1,.,TRBV7-6,TRBJ1-1,TGTGCCAGCAGCCCATGGGGCGAGACAGGGGCTTTCTTT,CASSPWGETGAFF
.,.,TRBV7-8,TRBJ1-1,TGTGCCAGCAGCTTAGTTTTGGGACACATGAACACTGAAGCTTTCTTT,CASSLVLGHMNTEAFF
TRBD1,.,TRBV14,TRBJ1-6,TGTGCCAGCAGCCAAATGCCCGGGACAGGGAATTCACCCCTCCACTTT,CASSQMPGTGNSPLHF
TRBD1,once,TRBV5-1,TRBJ1-4,TGCGCCAGCAGCTTGGGGAGGTGGGACAGGGCCACCGCAACTAATGAAAAACTGTTTTTT,CASSLGRWDRATATNEKLFF
.,.,TRBV27,TRBJ1-1,TGTGCCAGCAGCCGCAGGGGGAACACTGAAGCTTTCTTT,CASSRRGNTEAFF
.,.,TRBV5-1,TRBJ2-1,TGCGCCAGCAGCTTGGGTTCCAGGGACTACAATGAGCAGTTCTTC,CASSLGSRDYNEQFF
TRBD1,.,TRBV5-6,TRBJ1-3,TGTGCCAGCAGCTTGGTTCGGACAGGGGGCTTTGGCTCTGGAAACACCATATATTTT,CASSLVRTGGFGSGNTIYF